This T cell receptor beta chain emerged from a study of OX40 agonist ivuxolimab in advanced cancers. Assay: immunoSEQ multiplex PCR; the TCRdb copy retains only in-frame clones and omits some. The table includes tens of thousands of clones, roughly 86% detected once. CDR1 is MNHNY and CDR2 is SVGAGI in the germline V gene (reference sequence). This CDR3 spans 13 amino acids. Deletions cut 11 bases from V and 5 bases from J, with 16 bases between. The chain recombines TRBV6-6 with TRBJ1-3; D might be TRBD1 (6 bases). This specimen consisted of CD4+ or CD8+ T cells sorted from blood, obtained in a trial of the OX40 agonist ivuxolimab. This clonotype originated in an adult with an advanced solid tumor such as melanoma, head and neck, liver or kidney cancer. CDR3 nucleotides: TGTGCCTCAAGGGACACAGACCGAAACACCATATATTTT. It yields the protein CASRDTDRNTIYF.